Below are 14 T cell receptor beta chains sequenced from a single sample in a study of T-cell reconstitution after alpha-beta-depleted transplantation in children. A TCRbeta library incorporating unique molecular identifiers was prepared. In TCRdb, the PCR reads were re-called with MiXCR into one record per CDR3 protein. Among a few hundred thousand distinct CDR3 sequences listed, about a quarter were seen once. Source: PBMCs, taken before TCRalphabeta/CD19-depleted stem cell transplant. The receptors originated from a boy in the first two years of life with Wiskott-Aldrich syndrome, due to receive a stem cell transplant.

The J gene is TRBJ2-1, the V gene TRBV20-1; 9 bases line up with TRBD2. The germline V gene encodes CDR1 DFQATT and CDR2 SNEGSKA (reference sequence). V trimming: 5 bases; J trimming: 7 bases; junction bases outside the gene matches: 12. CDR3 length: 15 residues. Written as DNA, the CDR3 is TGCAGTGCTGCCAATGGCGGGAGGGCCCAAAATGAGCAGTTCTTC. It specifies CSAANGGRAQNEQFF.

V gene TRBV4-1 combines with J gene TRBJ2-3, with TRBD2 identical over 8 bases. Germline V gives CDR1 MGHRA, CDR2 YSYEKL. V was pared by 0 bases and J by 5 bases, with 10 bases of the junction left unmatched. CDR3 length: 17 amino acids. CDR3 loop: CASSQDDPAGEGDTQYF. The CDR3 bases are TGCGCCAGCAGCCAAGATGATCCAGCGGGAGAGGGAGATACGCAGTATTTT.

The chain is built from TRBV20-1 and TRBJ2-1, with 11 nucleotides matching TRBD2. The CDR3 is made up of 16 amino acids. Germline CDR1 DFQATT, CDR2 SNEGSKA (reference sequence). The trim removed 7 bases at V and 6 bases at J, leaving 14 bases unmatched. CDR3 coding DNA: TGCAGTGTCCAAAATCCTACTAGCGGGAGATCCAATGAGCAGTTCTTC. Its translation is CSVQNPTSGRSNEQFF.

The rearrangement uses TRBV7-3 and TRBJ2-1; 7 bases fit TRBD2. CDR3 length: 15 residues. Germline V gene data show CDR1 as SGHTA and CDR2 as FQGTGA. Unmatched junction bases numbered 11, after V lost 4 bases and J lost 8 bases. This chain's CDR3 is CASSSGLGVVHEQFF. The CDR3 DNA sequence: TGTGCCAGCAGCTCCGGACTAGGCGTAGTTCATGAGCAGTTCTTC.

This clonotype was seen a few times. Its ends do not fully match the called genes, so a read error is possible. The chain uses TRBV5-4 and TRBJ2-1; tentative D call: TRBD2 (6 bases). The germline V gene has CDR1 SGHNT and CDR2 YYREEE (reference sequence). The CDR3 is made up of 12 amino acids. The CDR3 sequence is CASSLGGLSSLF. The CDR3 DNA follows: TGTGCCAGCAGCTTGGGGGGACTGAGCAGTCTCTTC.

The rearrangement uses TRBV20-1 and TRBJ2-7; TRBD1 matches 10 bases. This CDR3 is built from 14 residues. Per the germline V gene, CDR1 is DFQATT and CDR2 is SNEGSKA (reference sequence). Trimming removed 4 bases from V and 5 bases from J; junction bases left unmatched: 8. CDR3 DNA sequence: TGCAGTGCTATCAACGACAGGGGGCCCGACGAGCAGTACTTC. It translates to CSAINDRGPDEQYF.

V is TRBV27 and J is TRBJ1-5; the D is unclear. This CDR3 has 13 amino acids. Per germline, CDR1 MNHEY and CDR2 SMNVEV (reference sequence). V lost 5 bases to trimming and J lost 3 bases, with 8 bases between them. The CDR3 loop reads CASSAGYNQPQHF. The CDR3 bases are TGTGCCAGCAGTGCAGGTTACAATCAGCCCCAGCATTTT.

The V call is TRBV25-1, the J call TRBJ2-3, with D perhaps matching TRBD1 (6 bases). The CDR3 extends over 15 amino acids. V was trimmed by 4 bases and J by 5 bases, leaving 16 bases between them. Germline CDR1 MGHDK, CDR2 SYGVNS. As DNA, the CDR3 is TGTGCCAGCAGTGGATTAGAGGGGGTGGGAGATACGCAGTATTTT. Protein sequence: CASSGLEGVGDTQYF.

This clonotype was found many times. Written as DNA, the CDR3 is TGCGCCAGCAGCTTGGCGCCTAGCGGTTTATCGAACACCGGGGAGCTGTTTTTT. Translated, it gives CASSLAPSGLSNTGELFF. The rearrangement links TRBV5-1 to TRBJ2-2; 7 bases fit TRBD2. Trimming cost V 0 bases and J 0 bases; bases outside gene matches: 8. The CDR3 extends over 18 amino acids. Germline CDR1 is SGHRS and CDR2 is YFSETQ.

V and J are TRBV5-1 and TRBJ2-7; D remains ambiguous. Per the germline V gene, CDR1 is SGHRS and CDR2 is YFSETQ. V was shortened by 0 bases and J by 3 bases, with 10 bases between the two germline ends. The length of the CDR3 is 14 residues. In DNA, the CDR3 is TGCGCCAGCAGCTTGGTCACGGGCAACTACGAGCAGTACTTC. Translated, it gives CASSLVTGNYEQYF.

This clonotype turned up a few times. V gene TRBV7-9 combines with J gene TRBJ1-4, with 7 nucleotides matching TRBD1. The CDR3 totals 15 residues. The J segment lost 8 bases and the V segment lost 1 base, leaving 7 bases of the junction unmatched. Germline CDR1 SEHNR, CDR2 FQNEAQ (reference sequence). The CDR3 nucleotides read TGTGCCAGCAGCTTAGGAGGGACAGTAGGGGAAAAACTGTTTTTT. Amino acid sequence: CASSLGGTVGEKLFF.

The chain combines TRBV6-1 with TRBJ1-1, with 7 positions matching TRBD1. The CDR3 spans 18 residues. Trimming took 6 bases from V and 0 from J; bases not matched to a gene: 16. Germline-derived CDR1 and CDR2 are MNHNS and SASEGT. CDR3 amino acids: CASRGTWDSSTMNTEAFF. CDR3 coding DNA: TGTGCCAGCAGAGGAACATGGGACAGCTCGACGATGAACACTGAAGCTTTCTTT.

J is TRBJ2-7 and V is TRBV7-2; D ambiguous. The CDR3 length is 15 residues. In germline, CDR1 is SGHTA, CDR2 FQGNSA. V dropped 2 bases and J dropped 6 bases, with 17 bases sitting between them. The CDR3, as DNA: TGTGCCAGCAGCTTACTCGGGCAGGATTTTAGCGAGCAGTACTTC. This codes for CASSLLGQDFSEQYF.

The V and J genes are TRBV5-1 and TRBJ2-2, with TRBD2 identical over 7 bases. Germline CDR1 reads SGHRS; CDR2 reads YFSETQ. Trimming removed 2 bases from V and 0 bases from J; junction bases left unmatched: 7. This CDR3 spans 17 amino acids. The CDR3, as DNA: TGCGCCAGCAGCTTCCCCCGGGAGGCCTCGAACACCGGGGAGCTGTTTTTT. Translation: CASSFPREASNTGELFF.